This T cell receptor beta chain was sequenced for a study of shared clonotypes between healthy human individuals (dated by TCRdb to the early 2020s). Regarding the research as a whole: The cohort included three men and two women between 18 and 49 years of age. Between about 0.85 and 8.9 billion PBMCs per donor were obtained by leukapheresis. To increase sequencing depth and limit assay-specific biases, different laboratories used diverse techniques to prepare libraries and sequence TCR repertoires. To estimate repertoire size and how much clonotype sharing occurs between individuals, the study deeply sequenced the blood TCR repertoires of 5 or 6 healthy adults.

The CDR3 numbers 15 residues from cysteine through phenylalanine. The kept DNA is CDR3 alone, 45 bases in frame from the first base. The germline V gene (reference sequence) specifies GTSNPN as CDR1 and SVGIG as CDR2. Results and caveats for the whole study, not just this receptor: The small number of donors limited the genetic and exposure-history diversity represented. Based on pairwise subsampling, the degree of clonotype sharing among donors was expected to be affected by sequencing depth. Only blood was sampled, and tissue TCR repertoires likely differ from those in blood.

Using the deep immunoSEQ assay, multiplex PCR amplified TCR CDR3 regions from genomic DNA. Extracted genomic DNA from each cell subset was spread evenly across all wells of several immunoSEQ 96-well plates, with each plate serving as a replicate. For unsorted PBMC, each replicate PCR was loaded with approximately 320 ng genomic DNA, equivalent to about 30,000 T cell genomes. Ten immunoSEQ deep assay plates were used to sequence the unsorted PBMC genomic DNA. The purified libraries were quantified using a Qubit 3.0 fluorometer, sized with a Bioanalyzer 2100, and then quantified again using the KAPA Library Quantification kit. A separate single-read 150-cycle Illumina NextSeq 550 flow cell was used to sequence each immunoSEQ 96-well plate. As for how the authors treated the data: Because the immunoSEQ output included only junctional sequences and no quality scores, the filtering could not be the same as the filtering used for full-length reads. To assign V/J genes and CDR3, sequences were annotated using PyIR, a Python wrapper for IgBLAST v1.9, with IMGT germline references. Any read was removed if the V/J assignment was weak (E-value above 1e-6), the CDR3 was missing, or the read contained stop codons, out-of-frame junctions, or ambiguous translated residues. V3J clonotypes were defined as sequences sharing an identical inferred V gene, J gene, and CDR3 amino acid sequence. The percentage overlap between two repertoires was calculated by dividing the number of shared unique clonotypes by the size of the smaller repertoire. Repertoire richness was assessed with RTK rarefaction, the Chao1 estimator, and Recon v2.1 estimates of unobserved clonotypes. Here the immuneACCESS table is served through TCRdb, limited to in-frame sequences with V and J called. Missing clones are a known gap in these copies; in checked studies unresolved V genes cover under half, and the rest lacks a known reason. Clone size and the V and J calls come from that table; the DNA yielded D and trimming. The sample table contains 75,000 to 100,000 clones; only one count was recorded for roughly 50% of them. Roughly 16% of the sample rests with the top ten.

Of note for this clone: Its antigen is currently not known. A far larger clone differs by one base, so this is likely a read error.

Healthy HIV-negative adults with no recently reported acute infections or vaccinations were included as donors. Only Caucasian adults living in Nashville, Tennessee, USA were represented among the donors. For unsorted samples, tens of millions of PBMCs were counted, and genomic DNA was extracted using the QIAamp DNA Blood Mini kit. After blood collection by leukapheresis, PBMCs were isolated using Ficoll-Histopaque density gradient centrifugation and then cryopreserved in the vapor phase of liquid nitrogen. This chain joins TRBV30 to TRBJ1-2; TRBD1 could be the D gene, as 5 bases match. The sequence was collected from a woman aged 40 to 49 in good health. Some clones in this sample may be carry-over from other donors' samples. Material: PBMCs. The nucleotides read TGTGGCTGGCTCCCCTACTTGGGGGAGGTCTATGGCTACACCTTC. The encoded protein is CGWLPYLGEVYGYTF. The full variable domain, completed from the reference TRBV30 and TRBJ1-2 proteins outside the CDR3, reads SQTIHQWPATLVQPVGSPLSLECTVEGTSNPNLYWYRQAAGRGLQLLFYSVGIGQISSEVPQNLSASRPQDRQFILSSKKLLLSDSGFYLCGWLPYLGEVYGYTFGSGTRLTVV.